The present TCR beta chain was sequenced within a study of blood T cell repertoires in COVID-19. Study in general: The origin of the acute and convalescent COVID-19 samples was the United States, Italy and Spain.

Germline V CDR1 and CDR2: SGHRS, YFSETQ. Trimming left V 6 bases short and J 4 bases short, with 13 bases between. This CDR3 has 13 residues. Clones were read by immunoSEQ multiplex PCR, and TCRdb kept only the in-frame ones, dropping some. The data show fewer than 200,000 clones, approximately 80% seen once. Sequences were obtained from PBMCs or T cells enriched from blood (not recorded which). This clonotype was sampled from a woman in her fifties or sixties who had recovered from COVID-19. The chain employs TRBV5-1 and TRBJ2-5; D call uncertain. The CDR3 DNA follows: TGCGCCAGCAAGTCGGAGCCTCTAGAGACCCAGTACTTC. Its protein product is CASKSEPLETQYF.